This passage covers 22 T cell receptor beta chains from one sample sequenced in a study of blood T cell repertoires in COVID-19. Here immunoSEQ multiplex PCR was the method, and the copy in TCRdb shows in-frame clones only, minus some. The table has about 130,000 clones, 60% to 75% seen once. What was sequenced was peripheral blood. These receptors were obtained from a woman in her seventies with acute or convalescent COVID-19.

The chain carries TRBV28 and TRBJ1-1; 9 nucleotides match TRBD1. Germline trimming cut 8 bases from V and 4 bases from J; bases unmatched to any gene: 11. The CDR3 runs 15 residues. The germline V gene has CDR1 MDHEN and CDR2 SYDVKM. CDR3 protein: CASGESGTGITEAFF. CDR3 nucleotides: TGTGCCAGCGGAGAATCCGGGACAGGGATCACTGAAGCTTTCTTT.

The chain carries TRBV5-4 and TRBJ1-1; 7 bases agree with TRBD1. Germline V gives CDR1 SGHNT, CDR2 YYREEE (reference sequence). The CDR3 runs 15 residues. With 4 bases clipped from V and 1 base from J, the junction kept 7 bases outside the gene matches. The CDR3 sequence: CASSQGGSGNTEAFF. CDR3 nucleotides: TGTGCCAGCAGCCAGGGGGGCAGTGGGAACACTGAAGCTTTCTTT.

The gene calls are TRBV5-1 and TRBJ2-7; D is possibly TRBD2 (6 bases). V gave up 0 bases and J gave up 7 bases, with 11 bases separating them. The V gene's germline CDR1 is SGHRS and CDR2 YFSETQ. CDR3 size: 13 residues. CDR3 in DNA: TGCGCCAGCAGCTTGGGGTTAGGGAGGGAGCAGTACTTC. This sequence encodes CASSLGLGREQYF.

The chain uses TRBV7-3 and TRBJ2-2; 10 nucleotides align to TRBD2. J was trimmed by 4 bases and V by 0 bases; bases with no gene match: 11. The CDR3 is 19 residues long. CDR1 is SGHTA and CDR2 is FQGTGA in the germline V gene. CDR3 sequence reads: CASSLTPPGTSVSTGELFF. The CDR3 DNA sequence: TGTGCCAGCAGCTTAACCCCCCCCGGGACTAGCGTAAGCACCGGGGAGCTGTTTTTT. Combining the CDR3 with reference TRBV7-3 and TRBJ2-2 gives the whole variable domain GAGVSQTPSNKVTEKGKYVELRCDPISGHTALYWYRQSLGQGPEFLIYFQGTGAADDSGLPNDRFFAVRPEGSVSTLKIQRTERGDSAVYLCASSLTPPGTSVSTGELFFGEGSRLTVL.

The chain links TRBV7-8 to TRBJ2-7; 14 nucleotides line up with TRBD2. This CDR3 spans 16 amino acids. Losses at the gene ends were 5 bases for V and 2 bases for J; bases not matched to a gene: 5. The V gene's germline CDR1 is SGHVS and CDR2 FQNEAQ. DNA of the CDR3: TGTGCCAGCAGCCTTGGACTAGCGGGGGGAACCTACGAGCAGTACTTC. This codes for CASSLGLAGGTYEQYF.

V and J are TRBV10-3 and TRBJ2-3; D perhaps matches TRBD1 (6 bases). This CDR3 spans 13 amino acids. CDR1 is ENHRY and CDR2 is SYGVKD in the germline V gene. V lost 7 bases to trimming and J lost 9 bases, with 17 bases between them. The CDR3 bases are TGTGCCATCACTGATCCAGGGGAAGGGACGCAGTATTTT. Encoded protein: CAITDPGEGTQYF.

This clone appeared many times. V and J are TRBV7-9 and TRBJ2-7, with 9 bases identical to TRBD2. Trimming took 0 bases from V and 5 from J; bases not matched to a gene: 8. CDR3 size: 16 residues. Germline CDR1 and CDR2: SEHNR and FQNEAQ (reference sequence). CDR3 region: CASSLALGLANHEQYF. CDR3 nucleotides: TGTGCCAGCAGCTTAGCGCTGGGACTAGCTAACCACGAGCAGTACTTC.

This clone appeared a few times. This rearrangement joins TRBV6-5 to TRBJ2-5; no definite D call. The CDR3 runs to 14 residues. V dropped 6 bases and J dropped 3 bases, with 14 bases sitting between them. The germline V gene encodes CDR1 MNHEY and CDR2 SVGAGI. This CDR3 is CASSRKETKETQYF. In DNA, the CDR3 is TGTGCCAGCAGCCGGAAGGAGACGAAAGAGACCCAGTACTTC.

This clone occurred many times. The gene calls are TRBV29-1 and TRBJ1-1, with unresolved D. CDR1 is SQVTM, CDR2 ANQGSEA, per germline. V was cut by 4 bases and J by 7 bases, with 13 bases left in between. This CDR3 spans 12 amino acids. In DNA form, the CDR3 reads TGCAGCGTTGTGGTTATCGGGGATGAAGCTTTCTTT. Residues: CSVVVIGDEAFF.

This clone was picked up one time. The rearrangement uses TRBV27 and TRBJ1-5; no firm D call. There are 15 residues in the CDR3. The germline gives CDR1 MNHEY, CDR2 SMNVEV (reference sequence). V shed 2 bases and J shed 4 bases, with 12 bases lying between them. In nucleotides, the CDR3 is TGTGCCAGCAGTTTAGAGTCGGGGAGAAATCAGCCCCAGCATTTT. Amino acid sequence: CASSLESGRNQPQHF.

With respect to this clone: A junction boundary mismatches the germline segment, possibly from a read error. The DNA of the CDR3 is TGTGCTAGCAGCTTAGCGGCGGGAGCCCCCTACAATGAGCAGTTCTTC. Protein product: CASSLAAGAPYNEQFF. V and J are TRBV7-7 and TRBJ2-1; TRBD2 aligns across 7 bases. CDR3 length equals 16 residues. The germline CDR1 and CDR2 sequences are SSHAT and FNYEAQ (reference sequence).

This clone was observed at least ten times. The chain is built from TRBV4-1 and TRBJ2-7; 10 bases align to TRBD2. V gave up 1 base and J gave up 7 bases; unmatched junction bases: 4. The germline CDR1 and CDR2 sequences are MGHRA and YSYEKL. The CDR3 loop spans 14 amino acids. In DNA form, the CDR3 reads TGCGCCAGCAGCCAAGGGGTGGGACTAGCGGAGCAGTACTTC. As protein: CASSQGVGLAEQYF.

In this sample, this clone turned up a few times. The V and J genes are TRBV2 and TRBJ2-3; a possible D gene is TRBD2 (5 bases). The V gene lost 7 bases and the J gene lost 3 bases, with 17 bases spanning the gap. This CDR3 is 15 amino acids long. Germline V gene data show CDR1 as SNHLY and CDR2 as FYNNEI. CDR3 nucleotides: TGTGCCAGCACTGACCCCCCCACGGGAACAGATACGCAGTATTTT. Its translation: CASTDPPTGTDTQYF.

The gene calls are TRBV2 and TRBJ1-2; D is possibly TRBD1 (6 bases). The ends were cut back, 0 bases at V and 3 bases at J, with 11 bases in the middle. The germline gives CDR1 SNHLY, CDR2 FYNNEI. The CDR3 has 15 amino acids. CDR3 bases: TGTGCCAGCAGTGAAGCCCCAGGGGCCTACTATGGCTACACCTTC. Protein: CASSEAPGAYYGYTF.

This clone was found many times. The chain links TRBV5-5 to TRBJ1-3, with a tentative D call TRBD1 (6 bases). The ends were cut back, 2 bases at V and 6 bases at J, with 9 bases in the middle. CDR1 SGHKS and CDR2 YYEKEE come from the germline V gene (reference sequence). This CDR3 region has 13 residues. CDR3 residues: CASSLQGENTIYF. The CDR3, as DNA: TGTGCCAGCAGCTTACAGGGCGAAAACACCATATATTTT.

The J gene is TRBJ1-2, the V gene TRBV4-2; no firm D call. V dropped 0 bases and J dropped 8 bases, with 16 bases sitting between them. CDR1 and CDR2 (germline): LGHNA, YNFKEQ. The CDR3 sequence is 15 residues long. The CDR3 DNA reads TGTGCCAGCAGCCAAGATCGCGACATTGGATTGGGCTACACCTTC. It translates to CASSQDRDIGLGYTF.

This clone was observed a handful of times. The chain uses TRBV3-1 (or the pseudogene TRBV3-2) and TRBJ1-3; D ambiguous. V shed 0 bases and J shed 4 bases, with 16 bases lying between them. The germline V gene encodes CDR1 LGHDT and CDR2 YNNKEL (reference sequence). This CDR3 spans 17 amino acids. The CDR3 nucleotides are TGTGCCAGCAGCCAAGATTTTAAGACTCTTGAAGGAAACACCATATATTTT. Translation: CASSQDFKTLEGNTIYF.

This CDR3 is CASSPLTSGAAGDTQYF. CDR3 nucleotides: TGCGCCAGCAGCCCGCTGACTAGCGGGGCCGCGGGAGATACGCAGTATTTT. The gene calls are TRBV5-1 and TRBJ2-3, with 11 nucleotides matching TRBD2. Trimming removed 4 bases from V and 5 bases from J; junction bases left unmatched: 12. This CDR3 region has 17 residues. In germline, CDR1 is SGHRS, CDR2 YFSETQ.

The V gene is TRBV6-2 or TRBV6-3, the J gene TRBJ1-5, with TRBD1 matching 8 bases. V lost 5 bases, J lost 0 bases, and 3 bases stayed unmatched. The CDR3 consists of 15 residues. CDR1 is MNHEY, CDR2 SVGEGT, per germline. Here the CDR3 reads CASSPDRGSNQPQHF. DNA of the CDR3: TGTGCCAGCAGTCCCGACAGGGGTAGCAATCAGCCCCAGCATTTT.

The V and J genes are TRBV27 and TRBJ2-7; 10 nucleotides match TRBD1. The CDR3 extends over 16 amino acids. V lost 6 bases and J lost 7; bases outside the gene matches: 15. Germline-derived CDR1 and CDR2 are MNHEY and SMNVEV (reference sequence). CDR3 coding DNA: TGTGCCAGCAGCCCGCCTTCCGGGACAGGGGCGAGGGAGCAGTACTTC. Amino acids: CASSPPSGTGAREQYF.

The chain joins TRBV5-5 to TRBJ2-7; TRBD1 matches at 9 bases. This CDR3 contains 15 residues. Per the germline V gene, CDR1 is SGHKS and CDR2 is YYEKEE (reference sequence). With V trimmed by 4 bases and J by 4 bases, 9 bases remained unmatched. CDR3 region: CASSAGQGTLYEQYF. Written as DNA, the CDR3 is TGTGCCAGCAGCGCAGGACAGGGGACACTATACGAGCAGTACTTC.

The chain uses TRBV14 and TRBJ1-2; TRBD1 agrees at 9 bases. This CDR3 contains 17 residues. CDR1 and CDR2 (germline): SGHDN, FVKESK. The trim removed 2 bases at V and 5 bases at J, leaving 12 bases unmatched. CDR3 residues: CASSQWEGQGALYGYTF. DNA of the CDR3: TGTGCCAGCAGCCAATGGGAGGGACAGGGCGCGCTTTATGGCTACACCTTC.